A selection of T cell receptor beta chains follows, all from one sample in a study of blood T cell repertoires in COVID-19. Measured with immunoSEQ multiplex PCR; TCRdb has only the in-frame clones, and not every one. Among over 150,000 clones listed, 65% to 85% were seen once. Sample: peripheral blood. These receptors were taken from a woman aged 55-69 years with acute or convalescent COVID-19. Both conserved end residues are part of each CDR3. Fields, in order: D gene, V gene, clone size, J gene, CDR3 protein, CDR3 DNA. The D gene is left open where the match is weak. Expanded clones get a size class; other rows say once, few or many, or leave the size out.

TRBD2	TRBV7-6	.	TRBJ2-1	CASSFGRGGSNEQFF	TGTGCCAGCAGCTTTGGGCGGGGGGGCTCCAATGAGCAGTTCTTC
.	TRBV19	.	TRBJ1-2	CASRREGEANYGYTF	TGTGCCAGTAGGAGGGAGGGCGAAGCTAACTATGGCTACACCTTC
.	TRBV19	.	TRBJ2-2	CASRSSNTGELFF	TGTGCCAGTCGAAGCTCGAACACCGGGGAGCTGTTTTTT
TRBD1	TRBV28	.	TRBJ1-6	CASSMDRGLSYNSPLHF	TGTGCCAGCAGTATGGACAGGGGCCTCTCCTATAATTCACCCCTCCACTTT
.	TRBV6-6	.	TRBJ1-5	CASNALGGRDQPQHF	TGTGCCAGCAACGCCCTGGGGGGGCGAGATCAGCCCCAGCATTTT
.	TRBV21-1	.	TRBJ2-2	CASCIQLGSGVGAGELFF	TGTGCCAGCTGCATCCAACTGGGGAGCGGGGTGGGAGCCGGGGAGCTGTTTTTT
.	TRBV30	few	TRBJ1-1	CAWSSGLVNTEAFF	TGTGCCTGGAGTTCGGGACTGGTGAACACTGAAGCTTTCTTT
TRBD1	TRBV7-8	.	TRBJ1-1	CASSLTGESWTEAFF	TGTGCCAGCAGCCTGACAGGGGAAAGTTGGACTGAAGCTTTCTTT
.	TRBV27	.	TRBJ1-2	CASRLTTLQGSDYGYTF	TGTGCCAGCAGACTGACCACTCTTCAGGGGTCTGACTATGGCTACACCTTC
.	TRBV27	.	TRBJ2-1	CASSLTGILYSEQFF	TGTGCCAGCAGCTTAACGGGGATATTGTACAGTGAGCAGTTCTTC
.	TRBV5-1	few	TRBJ2-1	CASRELESYNEQFF	TGCGCCAGCCGCGAACTAGAGTCCTACAATGAGCAGTTCTTC
.	TRBV11-2	.	TRBJ2-7	CASSLGPGRYEQYF	TGTGCCAGCAGCTTAGGGCCGGGTAGGTACGAGCAGTACTTC
TRBD1	TRBV20-1	once	TRBJ2-1	CSASVGTGVFNEQFF	TGCAGTGCTAGTGTCGGGACAGGGGTCTTTAATGAGCAGTTCTTC
.	TRBV19	once	TRBJ1-2	CASSIIGREDYGYTF	TGTGCCAGTAGTATTATCGGCAGGGAGGACTATGGCTACACCTTC
TRBD1	TRBV19	.	TRBJ1-5	CASSMGQGDYSNQPQHF	TGTGCCAGTAGTATGGGGCAGGGGGATTATAGCAATCAGCCCCAGCATTTT
.	TRBV27	few	TRBJ2-1	CASTTLMGDNEQFF	TGTGCCAGCACTACCCTCATGGGCGACAATGAGCAGTTCTTC
TRBD1	TRBV24-1	.	TRBJ2-1	CATSVDGTGTYNEQFF	TGTGCCACCAGTGTCGACGGGACAGGGACCTACAATGAGCAGTTCTTC
TRBD1	TRBV18	few	TRBJ1-4	CASSPTGGAFEKLFF	TGTGCCAGCTCACCAACAGGGGGCGCGTTCGAAAAACTGTTTTTT
.	TRBV9	.	TRBJ2-3	CASSGRPGTDTQYF	TGTGCCAGCAGTGGACGACCAGGGACAGATACGCAGTATTTT
.	TRBV6-5	.	TRBJ1-4	CASSYAGFNEKLFF	TGTGCCAGCAGTTACGCGGGATTTAATGAAAAACTGTTTTTT
.	TRBV29-1	few	TRBJ1-5	CSVGTAYSNQPQHF	TGCAGCGTTGGGACAGCGTATAGCAATCAGCCCCAGCATTTT
.	TRBV3-1/TRBV3-2	.	TRBJ1-5	CASSLRSGQPQHF	TGTGCCAGCAGCTTACGGTCCGGTCAGCCCCAGCATTTT
.	TRBV25-1	.	TRBJ1-2	CASSEREAPYGYTF	TGTGCCAGCAGTGAAAGGGAGGCTCCCTATGGCTACACCTTC
.	TRBV19	.	TRBJ2-1	CASSIRQGITYNEQFF	TGTGCCAGTAGTATTCGGCAGGGGATAACCTACAATGAGCAGTTCTTC
.	TRBV9	few	TRBJ1-4	CASSVTTGYEKLFF	TGTGCCAGCAGCGTAACCACAGGTTATGAAAAACTGTTTTTT
TRBD1	TRBV3-1/TRBV3-2	.	TRBJ2-6	CASSQRTGHSGANVLTF	TGTGCCAGCAGCCAGCGGACAGGCCACTCTGGGGCCAACGTCCTGACTTTC
.	TRBV21-1	.	TRBJ2-7	CASSKGAKVRGNPYSYEQYF	TGTGCCAGCAGCAAAGGGGCCAAGGTCAGGGGAAACCCCTACTCCTACGAGCAGTACTTC
.	TRBV11-2	.	TRBJ2-4	CASSLDPTGPAWF	TGTGCCAGCAGCTTAGATCCCACAGGGCCGGCCTGGTTC
TRBD1	TRBV25-1	.	TRBJ1-4	CASSEGGGDRGRRKLFF	TGTGCCAGCAGTGAGGGGGGAGGGGACAGGGGACGACGAAAACTGTTTTTT
.	TRBV18	.	TRBJ1-6	CASSPGQGFGSPLHF	TGTGCCAGCTCACCAGGTCAGGGTTTCGGCTCACCCCTCCACTTT
TRBD1	TRBV11-2	.	TRBJ1-4	CASSFRGQGALKGLFF	TGTGCCAGCAGCTTTCGGGGACAGGGGGCGCTTAAGGGGCTGTTTTTT
.	TRBV9	once	TRBJ1-1	CASSVVGVNTEAFF	TGTGCCAGCAGCGTAGTAGGAGTGAACACTGAAGCTTTCTTT